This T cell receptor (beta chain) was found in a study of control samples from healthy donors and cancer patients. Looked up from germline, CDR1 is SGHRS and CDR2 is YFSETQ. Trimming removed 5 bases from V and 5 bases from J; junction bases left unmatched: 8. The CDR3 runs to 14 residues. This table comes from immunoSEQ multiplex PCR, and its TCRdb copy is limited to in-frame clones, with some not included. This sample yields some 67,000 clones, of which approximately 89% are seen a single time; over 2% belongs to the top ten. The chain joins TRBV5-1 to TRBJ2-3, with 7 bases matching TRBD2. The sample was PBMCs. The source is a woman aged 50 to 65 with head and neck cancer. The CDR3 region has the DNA TGCGCCAGCAGGCTCGGGGGGTCTGGAGATACGCAGTATTTT. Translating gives CASRLGGSGDTQYF. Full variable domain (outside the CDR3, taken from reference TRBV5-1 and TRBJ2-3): KAGVTQTPRYLIKTRGQQVTLSCSPISGHRSVSWYQQTPGQGLQFLFEYFSETQRNKGNFPGRFSGRQFSNSRSEMNVSTLELGDSALYLCASRLGGSGDTQYFGPGTRLTVL.